Listed below are T cell receptor beta chains from one sample, sequenced in a study of brain metastases from non-small cell lung cancer. Here immunoSEQ multiplex PCR was the method, and the copy in TCRdb shows in-frame clones only, minus some. The data show 7,500 to 8,000 clones, just under 85% seen once. The sample taken for sequencing was primary lung tumor tissue. The receptors come from a donor aged 40 or over with non-small cell lung cancer. The CDR3 runs from the conserved cysteine through the conserved F or W. The D gene is left open where the match is weak. Part of the rows lack a size; the others show once, few, many or a class for expanded clones.

j_gene: TRBJ2-4; d_gene: TRBD2; abundance: -; v_gene: TRBV4-3; CDR3aa: CASSKETSGGLKNIQYF; CDR3nt: TGCGCCAGCAGCAAAGAGACTAGCGGGGGCCTCAAAAACATTCAGTACTTC
j_gene: TRBJ2-7; d_gene: -; abundance: -; v_gene: TRBV30; CDR3aa: CAWSLLRDSGGEQYF; CDR3nt: TGTGCCTGGAGTTTACTCCGGGATTCCGGGGGTGAGCAGTACTTC
j_gene: TRBJ2-3; d_gene: -; abundance: -; v_gene: TRBV14; CDR3aa: CASSQGSKGDTQYF; CDR3nt: TGTGCCAGCAGCCAAGGCTCTAAGGGTGATACGCAGTATTTT
j_gene: TRBJ1-1; d_gene: -; abundance: -; v_gene: TRBV6-5; CDR3aa: CASSYESMNIEAFF; CDR3nt: TGTGCCAGCAGTTACGAGAGCATGAACATTGAAGCTTTCTTT
j_gene: TRBJ2-5; d_gene: -; abundance: -; v_gene: TRBV10-2; CDR3aa: CASSTAETQYF; CDR3nt: TGCGCCAGCAGTACGGCCGAGACCCAGTACTTC
j_gene: TRBJ2-7; d_gene: TRBD1; abundance: -; v_gene: TRBV4-3; CDR3aa: CASSQDRGTGAYEQYF; CDR3nt: TGCGCCAGCAGCCAAGATAGAGGGACAGGGGCTTACGAGCAGTACTTC
j_gene: TRBJ1-3; d_gene: -; abundance: few; v_gene: TRBV7-6; CDR3aa: CASSLAAHGNTIYF; CDR3nt: TGTGCCAGCAGCTTAGCGGCTCACGGAAACACCATATATTTT
j_gene: TRBJ2-7; d_gene: TRBD1; abundance: -; v_gene: TRBV19; CDR3aa: CASRLDRGYEQYF; CDR3nt: TGTGCCAGTAGATTGGACAGGGGTTACGAGCAGTACTTC
j_gene: TRBJ2-1; d_gene: TRBD2; abundance: -; v_gene: TRBV7-9; CDR3aa: CASSPSGGDNEQFF; CDR3nt: TGTGCCAGCAGCCCCAGCGGGGGGGACAATGAGCAGTTCTTC
j_gene: TRBJ2-7; d_gene: -; abundance: -; v_gene: TRBV7-9; CDR3aa: CASSSAGSYEQYF; CDR3nt: TGTGCCAGCAGCTCAGCCGGTTCCTACGAGCAGTACTTC
j_gene: TRBJ1-2; d_gene: -; abundance: once; v_gene: TRBV9; CDR3aa: CASSVGGYGYTF; CDR3nt: TGTGCCAGCAGCGTGGGAGGCTATGGCTACACCTTC
j_gene: TRBJ1-1; d_gene: -; abundance: -; v_gene: TRBV2; CDR3aa: CARAGGGGEAFF; CDR3nt: TGTGCCCGTGCCGGGGGCGGGGGGGAAGCTTTCTTT
j_gene: TRBJ2-1; d_gene: -; abundance: -; v_gene: TRBV19; CDR3aa: CASSIMTADNEQFF; CDR3nt: TGTGCCAGTAGTATCATGACTGCGGACAATGAGCAGTTCTTC
j_gene: TRBJ1-2; d_gene: -; abundance: -; v_gene: TRBV19; CDR3aa: CATAWGGEGYTF; CDR3nt: TGTGCCACCGCCTGGGGGGGGGAAGGCTACACCTTC
j_gene: TRBJ1-2; d_gene: -; abundance: few; v_gene: TRBV5-1; CDR3aa: CASSLGQRTGGYGYTF; CDR3nt: TGCGCCAGCAGCCTGGGACAAAGGACCGGGGGCTATGGCTACACCTTC
j_gene: TRBJ2-3; d_gene: TRBD1; abundance: -; v_gene: TRBV7-2; CDR3aa: CASSPRGQGKTDTQYF; CDR3nt: TGTGCCAGCAGCCCGAGGGGACAGGGGAAGACAGATACGCAGTATTTT
j_gene: TRBJ2-1; d_gene: TRBD1; abundance: -; v_gene: TRBV5-4; CDR3aa: CASSSFTTGGNEQFF; CDR3nt: TGTGCCAGCAGCTCCTTTACGACAGGGGGGAATGAGCAGTTCTTC
j_gene: TRBJ2-6; d_gene: -; abundance: -; v_gene: TRBV6-1; CDR3aa: CVSSGGTGYNGANVLTF; CDR3nt: TGTGTCAGCAGTGGGGGTACAGGGTATAATGGGGCCAACGTCCTGACTTTC
j_gene: TRBJ2-7; d_gene: TRBD1; abundance: few; v_gene: TRBV5-1; CDR3aa: CASSLVQGAYEQYF; CDR3nt: TGCGCCAGCAGCTTGGTTCAGGGGGCCTACGAGCAGTACTTC
j_gene: TRBJ1-1; d_gene: TRBD1; abundance: -; v_gene: TRBV27; CDR3aa: CASSLLYRQGLRGAFF; CDR3nt: TGTGCCAGCAGTTTACTCTACCGACAGGGTTTGCGTGGAGCTTTCTTT
j_gene: TRBJ2-4; d_gene: TRBD2; abundance: -; v_gene: TRBV11-3; CDR3aa: CASSLGGGNIQYF; CDR3nt: TGTGCCAGCAGCTTAGGCGGGGGAAACATTCAGTACTTC
j_gene: TRBJ2-4; d_gene: -; abundance: -; v_gene: TRBV3-1/TRBV3-2; CDR3aa: CASSQDLGGQRHNKNIQYF; CDR3nt: TGTGCCAGCAGCCAAGATCTAGGGGGTCAACGTCACAACAAAAACATTCAGTACTTC
j_gene: TRBJ2-7; d_gene: -; abundance: -; v_gene: TRBV7-2; CDR3aa: CASSLAGVRNEQYF; CDR3nt: TGTGCCAGCAGCTTAGCGGGGGTACGGAACGAGCAGTACTTC